These T cell receptor beta chains were read from a single sample in a study of blood T cell repertoires in COVID-19. Clones were read by immunoSEQ multiplex PCR, and TCRdb kept only the in-frame ones, dropping some. Found here are about 210,000 clones, about four fifths of them singletons; the top ten hold about 3.2%. Sequencing used PBMCs or T cells enriched from blood (not recorded which). The receptor source for this set is a woman aged 25 to 39 who had been exposed to COVID-19. The CDR3 runs from the conserved cysteine through the conserved F or W.

j_call v_call cdr3_aa
TRBJ1-2 TRBV19 CASSMPPAGLHGYTF
TRBJ2-6 TRBV19 CASSILGTRVLAGANVLTF
TRBJ1-2 TRBV29-1 CSGETNYGYTF
TRBJ2-1 TRBV1 CTSSQDPTFSFEQFF
TRBJ2-2 TRBV7-9 CASSSRQTGELFF
TRBJ1-2 TRBV11-2 CASSPPGQGHGYTF
TRBJ2-1 TRBV5-8 CASSLGREPYNEQFF
TRBJ2-2 TRBV29-1 CSARDRTGELFF
TRBJ1-1 TRBV25-1 CASSGGQGNTEAFF
TRBJ1-2 TRBV25-1 CASSFSLNYGYTF
TRBJ2-2 TRBV4-1 CASSQVRLAGAGELFF
TRBJ2-2 TRBV19 CASTPRLQEYTGELFF
TRBJ2-3 TRBV3-1/TRBV3-2 CASSLGQESTDTQYF
TRBJ2-1 TRBV12-5 CASDLGGQGFHNEQFF
TRBJ2-1 TRBV3-1/TRBV3-2 CASSQPDRERNNEQFF
TRBJ2-5 TRBV4-1 CASSPWTSGGAGETQYF
TRBJ1-4 TRBV7-9 CASSLQQEIEKLFF
TRBJ1-3 TRBV10-1 CARRPGQGGNTIYF